A single sample is the source of the 14 T cell receptor beta chains below, sequenced in a study of CD8 T cells in ankylosing spondylitis. TCRdb fed the 5' RACE reads into MiXCR, producing one record per CDR3 protein. The table includes roughly 490,000 distinct CDR3 sequences, about 5% detected once. These receptors are not linked to any known antigen. General study points: A motif of eight highly homologous TCR beta variants was seen as apparently characteristic of ankylosing spondylitis blood.

Material: blood, either unsorted or a sorted T cell fraction (not recorded which). These TCRs come from a male donor with ankylosing spondylitis.

This clonotype was seen many times. The J gene is TRBJ2-7, the V gene TRBV27, with D possibly TRBD1 on 5 matching bases. The germline CDR1 and CDR2 sequences are MNHEY and SMNVEV (reference sequence). V was trimmed by 3 bases and J by 2 bases, leaving 8 bases between them. The CDR3 runs 13 residues. The CDR3: CASSFSRAYEQYF. The CDR3 region has the DNA TGTGCCAGCAGTTTTAGCAGGGCCTACGAGCAGTACTTC.

This clonotype was observed many times. The V gene is TRBV5-1, the J gene TRBJ2-7; no clear D gene. CDR3 length: 11 residues. The germline CDR1 and CDR2 sequences are SGHRS and YFSETQ. Trimming stripped 4 bases from V and 8 bases from J, with 10 bases between. DNA of the CDR3: TGCGCCAGCAGCGATACCTCTCAGCAGTACTTC. The encoded protein is CASSDTSQQYF.

Details on this clonotype: A much larger clone lies a single base off, so this may be a read error. CDR3 residues: CASSPGLAGGHKQYF. In DNA, the CDR3 is TGTGCCAGCAGCCCGGGACTAGCGGGGGGCCACAAGCAGTACTTC. The chain recombines TRBV7-8 with TRBJ2-7, with 15 bases matching TRBD2. The CDR3 is 15 amino acids. The J segment lost 8 bases and the V segment lost 5 bases, leaving 7 bases of the junction unmatched. The germline V gene encodes CDR1 SGHVS and CDR2 FQNEAQ. The complete variable domain, with remaining parts taken from reference TRBV7-8 and TRBJ2-7, reads GAGVSQSPRYKVAKRGQDVALRCDPISGHVSLFWYQQALGQGPEFLTYFQNEAQLDKSGLPSDRFFAERPEGSVSTLKIQRTQQEDSAVYLCASSPGLAGGHKQYFGPGTRLTVT.

This clonotype was counted many times. This chain joins TRBV5-1 and TRBJ2-1; 8 positions match TRBD2. J gave up 9 bases and V 0 bases, and 8 bases lay outside the gene matches. This CDR3 contains 15 residues. From germline, CDR1 is SGHRS and CDR2 YFSETQ. The CDR3 DNA is TGCGCCAGCAGCTTGGAAAGGACTAGCTTCGGTGAGCAGTTCTTC. Translating it yields CASSLERTSFGEQFF.

In its sample, this clonotype was seen a few times. V and J are TRBV14 and TRBJ2-2, with D tentatively TRBD1 (6 bases). CDR1 and CDR2 from the germline V gene are SGHDN and FVKESK. The CDR3 spans 15 residues. Trimming left V 0 bases short and J 4 bases short, with 9 bases between. In DNA, the CDR3 is TGTGCCAGCAGCCAAGAGTACAGGGTCACCGGGGAGCTGTTTTTT. Protein: CASSQEYRVTGELFF.

This clonotype showed up many times. The chain is built from TRBV4-3 and TRBJ1-2, with 7 positions matching TRBD1. Germline V gives CDR1 LGHNA, CDR2 YSLEER. V gave up 0 bases and J gave up 5 bases; unmatched junction bases: 0. The length of the CDR3 is 13 residues. The CDR3, as DNA: TGCGCCAGCAGCCAAGACAGGGGGTATGGCTACACCTTC. As protein: CASSQDRGYGYTF.

This clonotype was found many times. The chain combines TRBV6-1 with TRBJ2-2, with TRBD2 matching 8 bases. J gave up 6 bases and V 6 bases, and 9 bases lay outside the gene matches. This CDR3 has 15 residues. Germline CDR1 reads MNHNS; CDR2 reads SASEGT. The CDR3, as DNA: TGTGCCAGCAGCAAGGGACTAGAAATCGCCGGGGAGCTGTTTTTT. It yields the protein CASSKGLEIAGELFF.

The CDR3 loop reads CASSTTRTGGYGYTF. The CDR3 DNA is TGTGCCAGCTCAACTACCCGGACAGGGGGGTATGGCTACACCTTC. V usage is TRBV18 and J usage is TRBJ1-2; 10 bases line up with TRBD1. The CDR3 has 15 amino acids. Per germline, CDR1 KGHSH and CDR2 LQKENI. Trimming removed 5 bases from V and 5 bases from J; junction bases left unmatched: 8.

This clonotype was counted between two and nine times. V usage is TRBV6-1 and J usage is TRBJ2-1; TRBD2 aligns across 8 bases. This CDR3 is 16 amino acids long. V trimming: 6 bases; J trimming: 6 bases; junction bases outside the gene matches: 13. CDR1 MNHNS and CDR2 SASEGT come from the germline V gene. The DNA for the CDR3 is TGTGCCAGCAGAGGGGGAGCGGGAGATTGGAGCAATGAGCAGTTCTTC. It yields the protein CASRGGAGDWSNEQFF.

This clonotype was counted at least ten times. The V call is TRBV28, the J call TRBJ2-4, with unresolved D. V lost 7 bases to trimming and J lost 6 bases, with 19 bases between them. This CDR3 spans 15 amino acids. Germline lookup yields CDR1 MDHEN and CDR2 SYDVKM. CDR3 DNA: TGTGCCAGCAAACCCGGTTTCATCGGCGGAAACATTCAGTACTTC. It encodes CASKPGFIGGNIQYF.

This chain uses TRBV4-3 with TRBJ2-7; D unclear. Germline V gene lookup returns CDR1 LGHNA and CDR2 YSLEER. The CDR3 length is 13 residues. Trimming shortened V by 3 bases and J by 6 bases, and 12 bases separated the two germline ends. The CDR3 reads CASSHKSGPEQYF. The CDR3 nucleotides are TGCGCCAGCAGCCACAAATCCGGGCCCGAGCAGTACTTC.

This clonotype showed up just a few times. The rearrangement links TRBV3-1 to TRBJ1-5; D call uncertain. This CDR3 is 13 amino acids long. V lost 0 bases, J lost 5 bases, and 5 bases lay in between. Looked up from germline, CDR1 is LGHDT and CDR2 is YNNKEL (reference sequence). Written as DNA, the CDR3 is TGTGCCAGCAGCCAAGACAGCGATCAGCCCCAGCATTTT. Amino acids: CASSQDSDQPQHF.

The table lists this clonotype with many counts. This CDR3 is CASSSQGGEETQYF. The DNA for the CDR3 is TGTGCCAGCAGCTCACAGGGAGGGGAAGAGACCCAGTACTTC. The V gene is TRBV7-2, the J gene TRBJ2-5; maybe TRBD2 (7 bases). V was pared by 4 bases and J by 3 bases, with 12 bases between. Germline CDR1 SGHTA, CDR2 FQGNSA. The CDR3 has 14 amino acids.

This clonotype was recorded many times. This chain connects TRBV6-5 to TRBJ2-4; a weak D match, TRBD1 (6 bases). The CDR3 sequence is 15 residues long. Trimming took off 0 bases at V and 6 bases at J, with 12 bases between the two ends. Germline CDR1 and CDR2: MNHEY and SVGAGI. Here the CDR3 DNA reads TGTGCCAGCAGTTACTCTGGGGGCTCGGGAAACATTCAGTACTTC. It is translated as CASSYSGGSGNIQYF.